This TCR beta chain was captured in a study of blood T cell repertoires in COVID-19. About the research overall: T cells, B-cell-depleted T cells, or PBMCs supplied cDNA or gDNA.

Measured with immunoSEQ multiplex PCR; TCRdb has only the in-frame clones, and not every one. The table records more than 250,000 clones, more than 70% of them present only once. The CDR3 length is 17 residues. Germline assignment: CDR1 SGHTA and CDR2 FQGNSA. Trimming pared 5 bases from V and 0 bases from J, leaving 18 bases between. The clonotype originates from a woman in her forties or fifties with acute or convalescent COVID-19. Sequencing was done on a sample of peripheral blood. This chain joins TRBV7-2 and TRBJ2-3; D might be TRBD1 (7 bases). The chain's CDR3 is CASSPSQGGFSTDTQYF. In DNA form, the CDR3 reads TGTGCCAGCAGCCCCTCCCAGGGGGGATTTAGCACAGATACGCAGTATTTT.